What follows is one T cell receptor beta chain and its context. The sample comes from a study of shared clonotypes between healthy human individuals. Using immunoSEQ multiplex PCR, the repertoire was profiled, and TCRdb retains in-frame clones only, with some absent. Of 500,000 to 650,000 clones listed, roughly four fifths are singletons. This CDR3 region has 13 residues. Trimming cost V 0 bases and J 5 bases, with 7 bases left between them. Germline assignment: CDR1 MGHRA and CDR2 YSYEKL. The sequencing sample was made of PBMCs. The rearrangement links TRBV4-1 to TRBJ2-5; a possible D gene is TRBD1 (5 bases). The TCR sequence derives from a woman between 35 and 50 years old in good health. Some clones in this sample may be carry-over from other donors' samples. The CDR3 DNA reads as TGCGCCAGCAGCCAAGATTCAGGGGAGACCCAGTACTTC. It is translated as CASSQDSGETQYF.